The rows below give T cell receptor beta chains drawn from one sample of a study of blood T cell repertoires in COVID-19. Here immunoSEQ multiplex PCR was the method, and the copy in TCRdb shows in-frame clones only, minus some. The repertoire holds 100,000 to 150,000 clones, roughly nine tenths seen once, with 25% to 30% in the top ten. The material sequenced was peripheral blood. The receptors stem from a man between 65 and 80 years old with active or convalescent COVID-19. Both conserved end residues are part of each CDR3. Each record gives: V gene, clone size, CDR3 protein. Rows give clone size only sometimes, using once, few, many, or a class for an expanded clone.

V gene: TRBV28
clone size: .
CDR3 protein: CASPPADTLAKNIQYF

V gene: TRBV7-9
clone size: .
CDR3 protein: CASSPPGKRSYEQYF

V gene: TRBV7-7
clone size: .
CDR3 protein: CASSLEGASTDTQYF

V gene: TRBV6-5
clone size: .
CDR3 protein: CASSYTQPGRSPLHF

V gene: TRBV7-7
clone size: .
CDR3 protein: CASSLMGSSNEQFF

V gene: TRBV10-1
clone size: .
CDR3 protein: CASSQSLSSYNEQFF

V gene: TRBV30
clone size: .
CDR3 protein: CAWGTAGANVLTF

V gene: TRBV27
clone size: .
CDR3 protein: CASSHSGDQPQHF

V gene: TRBV7-9
clone size: .
CDR3 protein: CASSLLQGNTEAFF

V gene: TRBV7-9
clone size: .
CDR3 protein: CASSRGTSGYNEQFF

V gene: TRBV19
clone size: .
CDR3 protein: CASDPFGGVIQPQHF

V gene: TRBV9
clone size: .
CDR3 protein: CASSDQMGGEVTDTQYF

V gene: TRBV5-1
clone size: few
CDR3 protein: CASSWPVIANSYNEQFF

V gene: TRBV6-5
clone size: .
CDR3 protein: CASSYPGQLGTDTQYF

V gene: TRBV19
clone size: .
CDR3 protein: CASSIRTDSPLHF

V gene: TRBV5-4
clone size: .
CDR3 protein: CASSLTQMNTEAFF

V gene: TRBV5-1
clone size: .
CDR3 protein: CASSLLESHNEQFF

V gene: TRBV5-1
clone size: .
CDR3 protein: CASSPGQGAYYGYTF

V gene: TRBV28
clone size: .
CDR3 protein: CASSEQGREAQYF

V gene: TRBV21-1
clone size: once
CDR3 protein: CASSKEGTSGKLNTGELFF

V gene: TRBV5-1
clone size: .
CDR3 protein: CASSPRAGRVTEAFF

V gene: TRBV14
clone size: .
CDR3 protein: CASSQERGFGANVLTF

V gene: TRBV12-3/TRBV12-4
clone size: .
CDR3 protein: CASSLGGPDTQYF

V gene: TRBV10-3
clone size: .
CDR3 protein: CATSDRSSYEQYF

V gene: TRBV7-2
clone size: .
CDR3 protein: CASSLLSGSPYNEQFF

V gene: TRBV7-9
clone size: .
CDR3 protein: CASSLAGQDNQPQHF

V gene: TRBV28
clone size: .
CDR3 protein: CASSPQDRGNTGELFF

V gene: TRBV27
clone size: few
CDR3 protein: CASSLLAGTTGELFF

V gene: TRBV3-1/TRBV3-2
clone size: .
CDR3 protein: CASSRKDGTAAPYEQYF

V gene: TRBV7-2
clone size: .
CDR3 protein: CASSVGTSGSGKTQYF

V gene: TRBV6-6
clone size: .
CDR3 protein: CASREGATDTQYF

V gene: TRBV7-9
clone size: .
CDR3 protein: CASSYGQGGYEQYF